This TCR beta chain is from a study of T cells in Graves' hyperthyroidism and ophthalmopathy. This clonotype has a count of ten or more. What was amplified from RNA transcripts were TCR beta CDR3 regions. The HTBI set primed first-round TCR CDR3 RT-PCR. TCRdb re-derived calls from the multiplex PCR reads in MiXCR, one entry per CDR3 protein. The data contain a few hundred thousand distinct CDR3 sequences, less than 15% of them singletons. CDR1 is SGHNT and CDR2 is YENEEA in the germline V gene. This CDR3 spans 16 amino acids. Trimming removed 5 bases from V and 4 bases from J; junction bases left unmatched: 7.

This TCR derives from a woman in her thirties or forties with Graves' hyperthyroidism. J is TRBJ2-1 and V is TRBV11-3; 11 nucleotides align to TRBD1. Sequenced: blood. As DNA, the CDR3 is TGTGCCAGCAGCCCAAACTGGGACAGGGGGTACAATGAGCAGTTCTTC. It yields the protein CASSPNWDRGYNEQFF.